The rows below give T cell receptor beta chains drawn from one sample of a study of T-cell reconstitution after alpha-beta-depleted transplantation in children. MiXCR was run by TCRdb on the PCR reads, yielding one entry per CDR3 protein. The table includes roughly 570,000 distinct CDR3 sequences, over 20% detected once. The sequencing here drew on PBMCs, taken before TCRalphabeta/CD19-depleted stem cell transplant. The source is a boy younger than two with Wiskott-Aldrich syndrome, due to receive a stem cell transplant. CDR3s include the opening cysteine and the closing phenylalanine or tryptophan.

CDR3 protein: CASSLLGTPAYEQYF
V gene: TRBV5-1
J gene: TRBJ2-7

CDR3 protein: CASSPRRSNTEAFF
V gene: TRBV7-2
J gene: TRBJ1-1

CDR3 protein: CSANSASYEQYF
V gene: TRBV20-1
J gene: TRBJ2-7

CDR3 protein: CASSLRVGGQYF
V gene: TRBV28
J gene: TRBJ2-7

CDR3 protein: CSTYREGVNTEAFF
V gene: TRBV20-1
J gene: TRBJ1-1

CDR3 protein: CASSLGDRLEQYF
V gene: TRBV5-1
J gene: TRBJ2-7

CDR3 protein: CASSLASGANVLTF
V gene: TRBV7-2
J gene: TRBJ2-6

CDR3 protein: CSADRQGETQYF
V gene: TRBV20-1
J gene: TRBJ2-5

CDR3 protein: CASSLFRGGEQFF
V gene: TRBV5-1
J gene: TRBJ2-1

CDR3 protein: CASSFVSPGHYEQYF
V gene: TRBV12-3/TRBV12-4
J gene: TRBJ2-7

CDR3 protein: CASRGYSPQPHHF
V gene: TRBV6-2/TRBV6-3
J gene: TRBJ1-5

CDR3 protein: CASSLLLSGETQYF
V gene: TRBV7-2
J gene: TRBJ2-5

CDR3 protein: CASRRKIGTEAFF
V gene: TRBV6-1
J gene: TRBJ1-1